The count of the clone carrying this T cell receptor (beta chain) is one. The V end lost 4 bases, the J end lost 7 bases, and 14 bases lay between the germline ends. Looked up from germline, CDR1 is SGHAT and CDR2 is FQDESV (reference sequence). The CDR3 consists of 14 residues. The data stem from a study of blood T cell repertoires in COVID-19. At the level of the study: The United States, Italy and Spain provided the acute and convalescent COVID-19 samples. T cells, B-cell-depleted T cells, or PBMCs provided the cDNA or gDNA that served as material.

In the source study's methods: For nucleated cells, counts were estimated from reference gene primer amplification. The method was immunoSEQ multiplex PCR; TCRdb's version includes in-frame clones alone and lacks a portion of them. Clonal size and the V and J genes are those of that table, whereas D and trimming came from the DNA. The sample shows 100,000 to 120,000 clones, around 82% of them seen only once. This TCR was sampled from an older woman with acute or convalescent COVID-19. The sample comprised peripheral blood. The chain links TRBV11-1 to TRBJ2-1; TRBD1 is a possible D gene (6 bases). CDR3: CASSSPGQWNEQFF. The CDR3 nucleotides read TGTGCCAGCAGCTCCCCTGGACAGTGGAATGAGCAGTTCTTC.